The clone carrying this T cell receptor (beta chain) was picked up a small number of times. The RNA input was about 0.5 to 1 ug, and it was reverse transcribed with random hexamers. TCRdb re-called the immunoSEQ multiplex PCR reads with MiXCR, one entry per CDR3 protein. The data show about 180,000 distinct CDR3 sequences, with about 95% seen just once and 0.099% held by the top ten. The source of the sample is a study of CD8 T cells in Susac syndrome. The CDR3 covers 13 residues. V was pared by 0 bases and J by 8 bases, with 8 bases between. Germline CDR1 reads LNHNV; CDR2 reads YYDKDF (reference sequence).

The TCR was taken from a human donor with Susac syndrome. Sequencing was done on a sample of CD4+ T cells from PBMCs. The chain couples TRBV15 to TRBJ2-4; D not resolved. The CDR3: CATSRDQQDIQYF. The CDR3 nucleotides are TGTGCCACCAGCAGAGATCAGCAGGACATTCAGTACTTC. The variable domain in full, with the rest retrieved from reference TRBV15 and TRBJ2-4, is DAMVIQNPRYQVTQFGKPVTLSCSQTLNHNVMYWYQQKSSQAPKLLFHYYDKDFNNEADTPDNFQSRRPNTSFCFLDIRSPGLGDTAMYLCATSRDQQDIQYFGAGTRLSVL.